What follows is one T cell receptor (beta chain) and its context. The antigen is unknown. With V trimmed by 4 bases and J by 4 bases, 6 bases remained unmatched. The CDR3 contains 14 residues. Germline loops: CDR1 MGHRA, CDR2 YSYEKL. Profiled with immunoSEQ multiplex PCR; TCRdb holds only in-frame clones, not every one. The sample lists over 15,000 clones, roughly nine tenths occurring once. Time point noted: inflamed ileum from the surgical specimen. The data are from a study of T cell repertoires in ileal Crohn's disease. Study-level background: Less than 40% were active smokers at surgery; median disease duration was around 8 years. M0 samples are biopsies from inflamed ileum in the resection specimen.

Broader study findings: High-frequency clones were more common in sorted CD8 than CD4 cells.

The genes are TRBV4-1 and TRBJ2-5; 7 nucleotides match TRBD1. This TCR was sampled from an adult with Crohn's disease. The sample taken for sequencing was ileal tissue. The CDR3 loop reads CASSLQGVGETQYF. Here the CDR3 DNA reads TGCGCCAGCAGCCTCCAGGGGGTGGGAGAGACCCAGTACTTC.